This T cell receptor (beta chain) emerged from a study of yellow fever vaccine responses in identical twins. TCRdb re-called the RT-PCR reads through MiXCR, storing one row per CDR3 protein. The sample records 14,000 or so distinct CDR3 sequences, about four fifths being singletons. The CDR3 runs to 15 residues. V lost 1 base and J 2 bases, leaving 11 bases between the germline ends. The TCR originated in a young woman who received the yellow fever vaccine. The rearrangement links TRBV12-3 or TRBV12-4 to TRBJ1-2, with a tentative D call TRBD1 (5 bases). The specimen comprised T cells from blood (PBMCs), unsorted or a sorted subset (not recorded which), sampled before or after yellow fever vaccination (not recorded which). CDR3 nucleotide sequence: TGTGCCAGCAGTTTAGGGAGGCGGGGGAACTATGGCTACACCTTC. Its protein product is CASSLGRRGNYGYTF.